One and the same sample provided the 27 T cell receptor beta chains below, sequenced in a study of Graves' ophthalmopathy and Graves' hyperthyroidism. TCR beta CDR3 amplification used RNA transcripts. The authors performed first-round RT-PCR with HTBI primers and then a second-round multiplex PCR. TCRdb reprocessed the multiplex PCR reads via MiXCR and lists one record per CDR3 protein. The sample holds 450,000 to 600,000 distinct CDR3 sequences; approximately 35% are singletons and the top ten take around 4%. The sample comprised peripheral blood or thyroid tissue (not recorded which). Receptors originate from an adult man with Graves' hyperthyroidism.

The rearrangement links TRBV20-1 to TRBJ2-3; D is undetermined. The germline V and J ends were trimmed by 4 bases and 0 bases, with 8 bases remaining between them. Germline loops: CDR1 DFQATT, CDR2 SNEGSKA (reference sequence). There are 13 residues in the CDR3. CDR3 sequence: CSAINASTDTQYF. CDR3 coding DNA: TGCAGTGCTATTAACGCCAGCACAGATACGCAGTATTTT.

The chain combines TRBV29-1 with TRBJ1-1; TRBD1 is a possible D gene (5 bases). CDR3 length equals 14 residues. Germline lookup yields CDR1 SQVTM and CDR2 ANQGSEA. V was clipped by 6 bases and J by 3 bases, with 17 bases between them. The CDR3 coding sequence is TGCAGCGTGGGCATGGGGGTTTTCGACACTGAAGCTTTCTTT. It encodes CSVGMGVFDTEAFF.

This clonotype appeared a few times. This chain uses TRBV12-3 or TRBV12-4 with TRBJ2-7, with D possibly matching TRBD2 (5 bases). Trimming took off 4 bases at V and 7 bases at J, with 17 bases between the two ends. The CDR3 loop spans 14 amino acids. DNA for the CDR3: TGTGCCAGCAGTTACTCGGCGCGGGCGGATGAGCAGTACTTC. Translating it yields CASSYSARADEQYF.

On this clonotype: The conserved final phenylalanine or tryptophan is absent from the CDR3, which likely points to a read error. The chain recombines TRBV2 with TRBJ2-7; no definite D call. This CDR3 is built from 15 residues. V was cut by 1 base and J by 4 bases, with 14 bases left in between. The V gene's germline CDR1 is SNHLY and CDR2 FYNNEI. CDR3 nucleotides: TGTGCCAGCAGTGAAGGCGACATTGCCCCTTACGAGCAGTACCTC. This codes for CASSEGDIAPYEQYL.

In its sample, this clonotype was seen many times. V is TRBV20-1 and J is TRBJ1-2, with 8 bases matching TRBD1. The CDR3 runs 14 residues. Germline values: CDR1 DFQATT, CDR2 SNEGSKA (reference sequence). Losses at the gene ends were 6 bases for V and 4 bases for J; bases not matched to a gene: 10. The CDR3 is CSATTGAIPYGYTF. CDR3 nucleotides: TGCAGTGCCACGACAGGGGCGATTCCCTATGGCTACACCTTC.

Worth noting for this clonotype: A much larger clonotype is one base distant, so this may be a read error. This rearrangement joins TRBV7-2 to TRBJ2-2; 7 bases are a match to TRBD1. The CDR3 length is 15 residues. Looked up from germline, CDR1 is SGHTA and CDR2 is FQGNSA. The CDR3 coding sequence is TGTGCCAGCAGTCGACAGGGTTTGAAAACCGGGGAGCTGGTTTTT. This codes for CASSRQGLKTGELVF.

The chain employs TRBV20-1 and TRBJ2-7, with 11 positions matching TRBD2. The CDR3 runs to 14 residues. V lost 6 bases to trimming and J lost 7 bases; unmatched junction nucleotides: 11. Germline CDR1 reads DFQATT; CDR2 reads SNEGSKA (reference sequence). The CDR3 nucleotides are TGCAGTGCGGTTAGCGGGAGGGCCTCGGGTGAGCAGTACTTC. The encoded protein is CSAVSGRASGEQYF.

This clonotype was seen repeatedly, ten times or more. This chain connects TRBV2 to TRBJ2-2; D is possibly TRBD1 (5 bases). CDR1 and CDR2 (germline): SNHLY, FYNNEI. The V end lost 5 bases, the J end lost 8 bases, and 21 bases lay between the germline ends. This CDR3 contains 16 residues. The CDR3 DNA reads as TGTGCCAGCAGTTCCCTCACAGGATCTCCGGATGGGGAGCTGTTTTTT. Protein: CASSSLTGSPDGELFF.

This chain uses TRBV6-5 with TRBJ2-7; D may match TRBD1 or TRBD2 (5 bases each). The ends were cut back, 6 bases at V and 3 bases at J, with 12 bases in the middle. Germline V CDR1 and CDR2: MNHEY, SVGAGI. CDR3 length: 13 amino acids. The CDR3 loop reads CASSHGTDYEQYF. Written as DNA, the CDR3 is TGTGCCAGCAGCCATGGGACGGACTACGAGCAGTACTTC.

This clonotype was detected a few times. This may stem from a read error, because a much larger clone lies one nucleotide away. The chain recombines TRBV20-1 with TRBJ1-5; 7 positions agree with TRBD1. The CDR3 consists of 15 residues. Germline V gene data show CDR1 as DFQATT and CDR2 as SNEGSKA (reference sequence). The CDR3 loop reads CSARDRKKSNQLQHF. CDR3 nucleotide sequence: TGCAGTGCTAGGGACAGGAAGAAATCCAATCAGCTCCAGCATTTT.

This clonotype has only one observation. CDR3 region: CASSEYRQANVLTF. As DNA, the CDR3 is TGTGCCAGCAGCGAATACCGACAGGCTAACGTCCTGACTTTC. J is TRBJ2-6 and V is TRBV7-2, with D perhaps matching TRBD1 (6 bases). This CDR3 is 14 amino acids long. Looked up from germline, CDR1 is SGHTA and CDR2 is FQGNSA. The germline V and J ends were trimmed by 5 bases and 10 bases, with 15 bases remaining between them.

The chain links TRBV12-3 or TRBV12-4 to TRBJ2-7, with TRBD1 matching over 7 bases. This CDR3 has 16 amino acids. Unmatched junction bases numbered 16, after V lost 8 bases and J lost 3 bases. The CDR3 region has the DNA TGTGCCAGCTCACCGAACCAAAACAGGGGTGACTACGAGCAGTACTTC. Its translation is CASSPNQNRGDYEQYF.

In the case of this clonotype: The germline gene is not matched at one end of the junction; a read error may be the cause. The CDR3 protein is CVSSFSANEKLFF. The CDR3, as DNA: TGTGTCAGCAGCTTCAGTGCGAATGAAAAACTGTTTTTT. The chain recombines TRBV5-4 with TRBJ1-4; D uncertain. Germline V gives CDR1 SGHNT, CDR2 YYREEE (reference sequence). CDR3 size: 13 residues.

V and J are TRBV29-1 and TRBJ1-2, with D perhaps matching TRBD1 (6 bases). The CDR3 is 12 residues long. Germline lookup yields CDR1 SQVTM and CDR2 ANQGSEA. Trimming shortened V by 7 bases and J by 4 bases, and 13 bases separated the two germline ends. CDR3 coding DNA: TGCAGCGGTACGGAGACAGGCTATGGCTACACCTTC. Translation gives CSGTETGYGYTF.

This clonotype showed up just a few times. The gene calls are TRBV30 and TRBJ1-1; TRBD1 is a possible D gene (6 bases). V lost 1 base to trimming and J lost 11 bases, with 14 bases between them. The germline V gene has CDR1 GTSNPN and CDR2 SVGIG (reference sequence). The CDR3 covers 12 residues. CDR3 sequence: CAWSGRGLHAFF. In nucleotides, the CDR3 is TGTGCCTGGAGTGGCAGGGGATTGCACGCTTTCTTT.

The chain joins TRBV2 to TRBJ2-5; 8 nucleotides align to TRBD2. CDR3 length equals 14 residues. Germline CDR1 is SNHLY and CDR2 is FYNNEI. Trimming at V came to 6 bases and at J to 4 bases, leaving 7 bases not matched to a gene. The CDR3 spells CASSPGTRRETQYF. The CDR3, as DNA: TGTGCCAGCAGCCCCGGGACTAGGAGAGAGACCCAGTACTTC.

Comment on this clonotype: Since the CDR3 does not end with the conserved phenylalanine or tryptophan, this likely comes from a read error. No DNA is shown, since the ends of the CDR3 on it are uncertain; the CDR3 is the one TCRdb lists. The V and J genes are TRBV24-1 and TRBJ2-5; the table's TRBD1 call for D was not verified on the DNA. From germline, CDR1 is KGHDR and CDR2 SFDVKD. The CDR3 adds up to 11 amino acids, both ends counted. The CDR3 region is CATSDAGPSNT.

The chain combines TRBV7-6 with TRBJ1-1; TRBD1 is a possible D gene (5 bases). V was pared by 3 bases and J by 7 bases, with 18 bases between. This CDR3 comprises 15 residues. Germline V gene lookup returns CDR1 SGHVS and CDR2 FNYEAQ. For the CDR3, the DNA is TGTGCCAGCAGCTTTAGCGGTAGGACACCTCATGAAGCTTTCTTT. The encoded protein is CASSFSGRTPHEAFF.

This clonotype appeared many times. This chain joins TRBV29-1 and TRBJ2-7; D is possibly TRBD1 or TRBD2 (6 bases each). V lost 4 bases and J 6 bases, leaving 16 bases between the germline ends. In germline, CDR1 is SQVTM, CDR2 ANQGSEA. This CDR3 region has 13 residues. This CDR3 reads CSVAPGAGGEQYF. The CDR3 DNA sequence: TGCAGCGTTGCCCCAGGGGCCGGGGGCGAGCAGTACTTC.

This clonotype was counted many times. One base away lies a much larger clone, so this may be a sequencing read error. The genes are TRBV3-1 and TRBJ1-2; 9 nucleotides match TRBD1. The junction had 5 bases not matched to a gene; V was cut back by 6 bases and J by 6 bases. This CDR3 has 13 amino acids. The germline CDR1 and CDR2 sequences are LGHDT and YNNKEL (reference sequence). CDR3 sequence reads: CASSRTGENGYTF. DNA of the CDR3: TGTGCCAGCAGTCGGACAGGGGAGAATGGCTACACCTTC.

This clonotype has a count of ten or more. The CDR3 sequence is CSASRGSAEAFF. Written as DNA, the CDR3 is TGCAGTGCTAGTCGGGGTTCCGCTGAAGCTTTCTTT. The rearrangement uses TRBV20-1 and TRBJ1-1; D gene unclear. CDR1 DFQATT and CDR2 SNEGSKA come from the germline V gene (reference sequence). This CDR3 comprises 12 residues. Trimming removed 3 bases at V and 6 bases at J, with 11 bases between.

The J gene is TRBJ2-7, the V gene TRBV6-6, with 11 bases aligning to TRBD2. Per germline, CDR1 MNHNY and CDR2 SVGAGI (reference sequence). The V gene end was trimmed by 5 bases and the J gene end by 3 bases; junction bases not matched to a gene: 9. The CDR3 spans 16 residues. CDR3: CASSRRPLAGGYEQYF. The CDR3 DNA sequence: TGTGCCAGCAGTCGGCGACCTCTAGCGGGAGGCTACGAGCAGTACTTC.

The J gene is TRBJ2-2, the V gene TRBV7-2; 13 positions agree with TRBD2. V lost 5 bases to trimming and J lost 8 bases; unmatched junction nucleotides: 11. The germline gives CDR1 SGHTA, CDR2 FQGNSA. The CDR3 has 17 residues. The CDR3 DNA sequence: TGTGCCAGCAGCACGTCGGGACTAGCGGGATCTGCGGGGGAGCTGTTTTTT. Residues: CASSTSGLAGSAGELFF. Full variable domain (missing parts from reference TRBV7-2 and TRBJ2-2): GAGVSQSPSNKVTEKGKDVELRCDPISGHTALYWYRQSLGQGLEFLIYFQGNSAPDKSGLPSDRFSAERTGGSVSTLTIQRTQQEDSAVYLCASSTSGLAGSAGELFFGEGSRLTVL.

At least ten counts were recorded for this clonotype. The chain is built from TRBV12-3 or TRBV12-4 and TRBJ2-7, with TRBD2 identical over 9 bases. The CDR3 consists of 14 residues. J gave up 2 bases and V 3 bases, and 2 bases lay outside the gene matches. The CDR3 bases are TGTGCCAGCAGTTTGGCTAGCGGGACCTACGAGCAGTACTTC. Its translation is CASSLASGTYEQYF.

This clonotype appeared a single time. The chain uses TRBV20-1 and TRBJ1-1, with D hard to call. From germline, CDR1 is DFQATT and CDR2 SNEGSKA (reference sequence). V lost 6 bases, J lost 7 bases, and 15 bases lay in between. CDR3 size: 12 residues. The CDR3 region has the DNA TGCAGTGCAATAGCGGGAGGGCGTGAAGCTTTCTTT. Translating gives CSAIAGGREAFF.

This chain links TRBV7-9 with TRBJ2-6; 12 bases are a match to TRBD1. Germline CDR1 SEHNR, CDR2 FQNEAQ (reference sequence). Unmatched junction bases numbered 6, after V lost 3 bases and J lost 0 bases. The CDR3 sequence is 19 residues long. The CDR3 here is CASSFRDRGHRSGANVLTF. The DNA for the CDR3 is TGTGCCAGCAGCTTCCGGGACAGGGGGCATCGCTCTGGGGCCAACGTCCTGACTTTC.

This clonotype occurred a few times. The gene calls are TRBV5-6 and TRBJ1-4; TRBD1 matches at 9 bases. In germline, CDR1 is SGHDT, CDR2 YYEEEE. The CDR3 covers 14 residues. With V trimmed by 3 bases and J by 6 bases, 3 bases remained unmatched. CDR3 coding DNA: TGTGCCAGCAGCTGGGGACAGGGACATGAAAAACTGTTTTTT. This translates into CASSWGQGHEKLFF.